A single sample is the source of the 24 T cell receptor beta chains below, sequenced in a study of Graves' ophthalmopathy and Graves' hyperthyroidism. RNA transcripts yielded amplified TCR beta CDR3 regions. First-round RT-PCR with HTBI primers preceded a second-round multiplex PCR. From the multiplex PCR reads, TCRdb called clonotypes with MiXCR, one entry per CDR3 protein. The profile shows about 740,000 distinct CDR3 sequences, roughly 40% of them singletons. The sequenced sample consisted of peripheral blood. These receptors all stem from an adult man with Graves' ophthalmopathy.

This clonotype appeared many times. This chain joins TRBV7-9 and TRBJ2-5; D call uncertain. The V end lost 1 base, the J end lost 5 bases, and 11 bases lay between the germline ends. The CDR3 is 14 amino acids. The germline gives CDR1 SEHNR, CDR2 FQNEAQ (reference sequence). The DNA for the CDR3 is TGTGCCAGCAGCTTAGGATACAGTGACGAGACCCAGTACTTC. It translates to CASSLGYSDETQYF.

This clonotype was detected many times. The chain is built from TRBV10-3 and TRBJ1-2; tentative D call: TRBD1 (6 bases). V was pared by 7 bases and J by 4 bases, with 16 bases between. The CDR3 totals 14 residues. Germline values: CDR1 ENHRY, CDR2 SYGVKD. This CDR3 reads CAIIFSDRFYGYTF. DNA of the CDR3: TGTGCCATCATCTTCAGTGACAGGTTCTATGGCTACACCTTC.

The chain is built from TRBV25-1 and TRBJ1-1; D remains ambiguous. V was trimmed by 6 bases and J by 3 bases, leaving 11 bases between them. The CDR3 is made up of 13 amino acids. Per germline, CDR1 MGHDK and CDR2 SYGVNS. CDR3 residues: CASSGPVDTEAFF. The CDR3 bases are TGTGCCAGCAGCGGGCCGGTGGACACTGAAGCTTTCTTT.

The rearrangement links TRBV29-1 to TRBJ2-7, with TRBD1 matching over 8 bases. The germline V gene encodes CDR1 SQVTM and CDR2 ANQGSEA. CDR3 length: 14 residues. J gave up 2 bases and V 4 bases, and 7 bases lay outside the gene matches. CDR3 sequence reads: CSVGYRGTAYEQYF. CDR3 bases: TGCAGCGTTGGGTACAGGGGGACCGCCTACGAGCAGTACTTC.

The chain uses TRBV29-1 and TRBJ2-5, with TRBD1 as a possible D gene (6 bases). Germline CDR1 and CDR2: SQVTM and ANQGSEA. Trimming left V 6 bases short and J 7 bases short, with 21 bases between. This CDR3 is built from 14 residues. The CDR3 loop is CSVTGQRLGVTQYF. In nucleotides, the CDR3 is TGCAGCGTAACCGGACAGCGGCTAGGGGTGACCCAGTACTTC.

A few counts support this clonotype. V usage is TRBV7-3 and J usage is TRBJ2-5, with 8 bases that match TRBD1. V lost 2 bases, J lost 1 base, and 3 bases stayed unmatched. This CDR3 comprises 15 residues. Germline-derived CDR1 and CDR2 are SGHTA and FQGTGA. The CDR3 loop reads CASSLGQGPQETQYF. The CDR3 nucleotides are TGTGCCAGCAGCTTAGGACAGGGCCCCCAAGAGACCCAGTACTTC. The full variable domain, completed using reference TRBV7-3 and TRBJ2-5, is GAGVSQTPSNKVTEKGKYVELRCDPISGHTALYWYRQSLGQGPEFLIYFQGTGAADDSGLPNDRFFAVRPEGSVSTLKIQRTERGDSAVYLCASSLGQGPQETQYFGPGTRLLVL.

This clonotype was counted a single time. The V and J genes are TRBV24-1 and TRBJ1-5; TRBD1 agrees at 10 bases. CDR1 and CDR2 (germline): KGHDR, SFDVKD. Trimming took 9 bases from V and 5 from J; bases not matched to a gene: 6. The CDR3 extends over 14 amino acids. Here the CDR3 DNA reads TGTGCCACCGAGACAGGGACAGGGGATCAGCCCCAGCATTTT. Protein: CATETGTGDQPQHF.

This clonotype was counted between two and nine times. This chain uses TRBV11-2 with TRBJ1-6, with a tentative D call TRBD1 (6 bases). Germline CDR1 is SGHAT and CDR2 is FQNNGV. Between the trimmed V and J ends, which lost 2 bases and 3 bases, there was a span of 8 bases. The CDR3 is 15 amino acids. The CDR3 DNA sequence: TGTGCCAGCAGCTTACAGACAGGCTATAATTCACCCCTCCACTTT. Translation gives CASSLQTGYNSPLHF.

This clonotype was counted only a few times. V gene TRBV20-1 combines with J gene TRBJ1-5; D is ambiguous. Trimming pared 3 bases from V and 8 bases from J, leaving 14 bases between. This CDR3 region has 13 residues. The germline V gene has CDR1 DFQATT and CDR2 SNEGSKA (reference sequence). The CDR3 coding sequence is TGCAGTGCTAGCCCCAGCTCCCTGAAGCCCCAGCATTTT. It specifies CSASPSSLKPQHF.

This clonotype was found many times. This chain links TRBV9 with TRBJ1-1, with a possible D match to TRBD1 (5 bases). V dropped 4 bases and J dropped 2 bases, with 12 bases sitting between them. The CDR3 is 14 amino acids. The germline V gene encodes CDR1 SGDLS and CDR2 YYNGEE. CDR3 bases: TGTGCCAGCAGCCCCAGGGCGTTTAACACTGAAGCTTTCTTT. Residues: CASSPRAFNTEAFF.

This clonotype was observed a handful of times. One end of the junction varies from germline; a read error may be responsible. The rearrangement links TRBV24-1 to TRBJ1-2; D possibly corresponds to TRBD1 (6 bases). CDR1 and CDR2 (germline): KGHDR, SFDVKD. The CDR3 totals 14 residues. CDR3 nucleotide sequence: TGTGCCAGCAGTTTACGAGGACAGAGGTCTGGCTACACCTTC. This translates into CASSLRGQRSGYTF.

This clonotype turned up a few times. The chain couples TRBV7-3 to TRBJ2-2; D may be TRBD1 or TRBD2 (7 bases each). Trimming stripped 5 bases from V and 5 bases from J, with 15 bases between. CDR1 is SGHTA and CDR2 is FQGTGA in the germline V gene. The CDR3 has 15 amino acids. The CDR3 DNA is TGTGCCAGCAGCACCACAGGGGAGGGAACCGGGGAGCTGTTTTTT. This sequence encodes CASSTTGEGTGELFF.

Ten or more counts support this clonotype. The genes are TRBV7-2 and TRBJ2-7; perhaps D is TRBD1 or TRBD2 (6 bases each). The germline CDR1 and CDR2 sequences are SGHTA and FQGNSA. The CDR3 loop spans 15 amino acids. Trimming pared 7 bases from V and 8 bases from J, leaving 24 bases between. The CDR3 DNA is TGTGCCAGCACCCCGGCAACTTTACAGGGACTGCAGCAGTACTTC. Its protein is CASTPATLQGLQQYF. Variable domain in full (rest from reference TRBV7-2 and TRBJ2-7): GAGVSQSPSNKVTEKGKDVELRCDPISGHTALYWYRQSLGQGLEFLIYFQGNSAPDKSGLPSDRFSAERTGGSVSTLTIQRTQQEDSAVYLCASTPATLQGLQQYFGPGTRLTVT.

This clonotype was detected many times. Written as DNA, the CDR3 is TGTGCCAGCAGTCGACTAGGAGGAGAGACCCAGTACTTC. Translating gives CASSRLGGETQYF. The rearrangement joins TRBV7-8 to TRBJ2-5; TRBD2 might be the D (6 bases). Trimming left V 6 bases short and J 4 bases short, with 12 bases between. The CDR3 is 13 residues long. CDR1 is SGHVS, CDR2 FQNEAQ, per germline. Variable domain in full (rest from reference TRBV7-8 and TRBJ2-5): GAGVSQSPRYKVAKRGQDVALRCDPISGHVSLFWYQQALGQGPEFLTYFQNEAQLDKSGLPSDRFFAERPEGSVSTLKIQRTQQEDSAVYLCASSRLGGETQYFGPGTRLLVL.

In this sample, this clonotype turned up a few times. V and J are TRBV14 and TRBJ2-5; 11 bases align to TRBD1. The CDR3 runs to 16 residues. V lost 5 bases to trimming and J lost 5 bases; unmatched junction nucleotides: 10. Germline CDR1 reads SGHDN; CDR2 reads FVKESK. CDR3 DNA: TGTGCCAGCAGCGGAGGGACAGGGGGTCTTCGGGAGACCCAGTACTTC. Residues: CASSGGTGGLRETQYF. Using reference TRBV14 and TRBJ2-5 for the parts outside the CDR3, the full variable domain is EAGVTQFPSHSVIEKGQTVTLRCDPISGHDNLYWYRRVMGKEIKFLLHFVKESKQDESGMPNNRFLAERTGGTYSTLKVQPAELEDSGVYFCASSGGTGGLRETQYFGPGTRLLVL.

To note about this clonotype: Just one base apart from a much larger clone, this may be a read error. CDR3 sequence reads: CSVGGQGHYGYTF. The CDR3, as DNA: TGCAGCGTTGGGGGACAGGGGCACTATGGCTACACCTTC. The rearrangement links TRBV29-1 to TRBJ1-2, with 10 bases identical to TRBD1. This CDR3 contains 13 residues. Germline CDR1 SQVTM, CDR2 ANQGSEA. Losses at the gene ends were 4 bases for V and 3 bases for J; bases not matched to a gene: 2. The full variable domain, its missing parts supplied by reference TRBV29-1 and TRBJ1-2, is SAVISQKPSRDICQRGTSLTIQCQVDSQVTMMFWYRQQPGQSLTLIATANQGSEATYESGFVIDKFPISRPNLTFSTLTVSNMSPEDSSIYLCSVGGQGHYGYTFGSGTRLTVV.

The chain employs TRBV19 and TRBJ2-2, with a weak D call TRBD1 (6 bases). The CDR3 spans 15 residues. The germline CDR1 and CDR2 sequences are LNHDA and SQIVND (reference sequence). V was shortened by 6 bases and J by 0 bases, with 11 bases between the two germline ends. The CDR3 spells CASRFGGANTGELFF. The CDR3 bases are TGTGCCAGTAGATTTGGGGGCGCGAACACCGGGGAGCTGTTTTTT.

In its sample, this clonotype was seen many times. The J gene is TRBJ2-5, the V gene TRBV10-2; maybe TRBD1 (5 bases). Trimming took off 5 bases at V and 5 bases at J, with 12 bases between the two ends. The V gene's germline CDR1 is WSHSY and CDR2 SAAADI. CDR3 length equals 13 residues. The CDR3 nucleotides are TGCGCCAGCAGTTACCAGGGAATGGAGACCCAGTACTTC. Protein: CASSYQGMETQYF.

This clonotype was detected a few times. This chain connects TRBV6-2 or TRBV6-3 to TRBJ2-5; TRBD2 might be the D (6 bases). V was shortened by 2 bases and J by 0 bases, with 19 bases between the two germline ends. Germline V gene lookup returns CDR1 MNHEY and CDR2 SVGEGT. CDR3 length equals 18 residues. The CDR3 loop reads CASSYRSWREGHQETQYF. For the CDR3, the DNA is TGTGCCAGCAGTTACAGATCGTGGCGGGAAGGTCACCAAGAGACCCAGTACTTC.

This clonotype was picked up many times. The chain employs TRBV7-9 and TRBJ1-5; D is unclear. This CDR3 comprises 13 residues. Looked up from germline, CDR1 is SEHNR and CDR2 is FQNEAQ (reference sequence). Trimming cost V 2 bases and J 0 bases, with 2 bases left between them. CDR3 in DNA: TGTGCCAGCAGCTTAAATAGCAATCAGCCCCAGCATTTT. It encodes CASSLNSNQPQHF. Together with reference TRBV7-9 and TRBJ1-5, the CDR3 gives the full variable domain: DTGVSQNPRHKITKRGQNVTFRCDPISEHNRLYWYRQTLGQGPEFLTYFQNEAQLEKSRLLSDRFSAERPKGSFSTLEIQRTEQGDSAMYLCASSLNSNQPQHFGDGTRLSIL.

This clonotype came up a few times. CDR3 residues: CATSSRTEGYTF. The CDR3 bases are TGTGCCACCAGCAGTCGGACAGAAGGCTACACCTTC. The chain couples TRBV15 to TRBJ1-2; D may be TRBD1 (6 bases). Germline V gives CDR1 LNHNV, CDR2 YYDKDF (reference sequence). V was pared by 3 bases and J by 8 bases, with 10 bases between. The CDR3 is made up of 12 amino acids.

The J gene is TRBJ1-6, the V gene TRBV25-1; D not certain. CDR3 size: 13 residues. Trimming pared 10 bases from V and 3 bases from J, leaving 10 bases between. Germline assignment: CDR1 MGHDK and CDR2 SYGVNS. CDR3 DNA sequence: TGTGCCACTAGCCCCGACTATAATTCACCCCTCCACTTT. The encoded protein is CATSPDYNSPLHF.

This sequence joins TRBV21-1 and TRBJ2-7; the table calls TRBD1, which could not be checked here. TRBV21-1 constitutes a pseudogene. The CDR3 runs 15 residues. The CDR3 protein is CASTLGLGTSYEQYF. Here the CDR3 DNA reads TGTGCCAGCACACTGGGACTGGGCACCTCCTACGAGCAGTACTTC.

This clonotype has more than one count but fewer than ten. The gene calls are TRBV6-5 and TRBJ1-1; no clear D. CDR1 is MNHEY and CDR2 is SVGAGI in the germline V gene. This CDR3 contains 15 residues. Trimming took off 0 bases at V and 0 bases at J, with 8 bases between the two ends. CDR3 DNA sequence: TGTGCCAGCAGTTACTCCGGAATAGTGAACACTGAAGCTTTCTTT. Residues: CASSYSGIVNTEAFF.